The rows below give T cell receptor beta chains drawn from one sample of a study of STAT5B mutations in CD4+ large granular lymphocyte leukemia. Assay: immunoSEQ multiplex PCR; the TCRdb copy retains only in-frame clones and omits some. The repertoire includes thousands of clones, 76% of them detected once, and roughly 70% sits in the top ten. Sequenced material: PBMCs. The receptors stem from a woman aged 55-69 years with CD4+ T-cell large granular lymphocyte leukemia. CDR3s include the opening cysteine and the closing phenylalanine or tryptophan. D genes are given only for firm matches. Rows give clone size only sometimes, using once, few, many, or a class for an expanded clone.

size	D	V	J	CDR3	DNA
.	TRBD1	TRBV11-3	TRBJ2-7	CASSSTTGASREQYF	TGTGCCAGCAGCTCGACTACAGGGGCCTCTCGCGAGCAGTACTTC
.	TRBD1	TRBV27	TRBJ1-2	CASSPRQGAGYGYTF	TGTGCCAGCAGTCCTCGACAGGGGGCCGGCTATGGCTACACCTTC
.	.	TRBV6-5	TRBJ1-3	CASSTTENTIYF	TGTGCCAGCAGCACCACAGAAAACACCATATATTTT
.	.	TRBV13	TRBJ1-1	CASSIRRYNTEAFF	TGTGCCAGCAGCATACGACGTTATAACACTGAAGCTTTCTTT
.	TRBD2	TRBV7-2	TRBJ2-1	CASTLLAGPNNEQFF	TGTGCCAGCACTCTCCTAGCGGGGCCTAACAATGAGCAGTTCTTC
.	TRBD1	TRBV19	TRBJ1-5	CASMGDREADQPQHF	TGTGCCAGTATGGGGGACAGGGAGGCGGATCAGCCCCAGCATTTT
.	TRBD2	TRBV6-5	TRBJ2-2	CASSYAGVITGELFF	TGTGCCAGCAGTTACGCGGGAGTCATCACCGGGGAGCTGTTTTTT
.	.	TRBV30	TRBJ1-5	CAWSVGGGNQPQHF	TGTGCCTGGAGTGTGGGTGGGGGCAATCAGCCCCAGCATTTT
.	.	TRBV9	TRBJ2-1	CASSGTGSTGIGQFF	TGTGCCAGCAGTGGGACCGGATCGACCGGGATCGGGCAGTTCTTC
.	.	TRBV6-1	TRBJ2-3	CASSLESTDTQYF	TGTGCCAGCAGTTTAGAGAGCACAGATACGCAGTATTTT
.	TRBD2	TRBV4-1	TRBJ2-1	CASSRLSTSGGGNEQFF	TGCGCCAGCAGCCGATTGTCGACTAGCGGGGGGGGCAATGAGCAGTTCTTC
.	.	TRBV5-7	TRBJ2-7	CASSLGRTTYEQYF	TGTGCCAGCAGCTTGGGACGGACAACCTACGAGCAGTACTTC
.	.	TRBV14	TRBJ2-7	CASSQVGREFYEQYF	TGTGCCAGCAGCCAAGTGGGACGGGAGTTCTACGAGCAGTACTTC
.	.	TRBV11-2	TRBJ2-5	CASSLRDGGETQYF	TGTGCCAGCAGCTTGAGAGATGGGGGGGAGACCCAGTACTTC
.	TRBD1	TRBV11-2	TRBJ2-3	CASSRGQAGSTDTQYF	TGTGCCAGCAGCCGGGGACAGGCGGGGAGCACAGATACGCAGTATTTT
few	.	TRBV5-6	TRBJ1-2	CASTANYGYTF	TGTGCCAGCACGGCTAACTATGGCTACACCTTC
.	TRBD1	TRBV28	TRBJ2-7	CASRGTGTDEQYF	TGTGCCAGCAGGGGGACAGGGACGGACGAGCAGTACTTC
.	TRBD1	TRBV5-1	TRBJ2-5	CASSPGQGSYQETQYF	TGCGCCAGCAGCCCCGGACAGGGATCCTACCAAGAGACCCAGTACTTC
.	TRBD2	TRBV7-2	TRBJ2-5	CASSLTSGRAETQYF	TGTGCCAGCAGCTTGACTAGCGGGAGAGCGGAGACCCAGTACTTC
.	.	TRBV10-3	TRBJ2-1	CAISEGTGDEQFF	TGTGCCATCAGTGAAGGGACCGGCGATGAGCAGTTCTTC
.	.	TRBV27	TRBJ2-1	CASSSGHEQFF	TGTGCCAGCAGCAGCGGCCATGAGCAGTTCTTC
.	.	TRBV13	TRBJ2-1	CASRPVVRRRSSYNEQFF	TGTGCCAGCAGGCCAGTGGTTCGGCGCCGGAGCTCCTACAATGAGCAGTTCTTC
once	.	TRBV21-1	TRBJ2-7	CASRRFPGTGRSYEQYF	TGTGCCAGCAGACGATTCCCCGGGACAGGGAGGTCCTACGAGCAGTACTTC
.	.	TRBV29-1	TRBJ2-5	CSVERGWGTPFQETQYF	TGCAGCGTTGAGAGGGGTTGGGGGACACCGTTCCAAGAGACCCAGTACTTC
once	.	TRBV10-1	TRBJ2-1	CATRGGRDNEQFF	TGCGCCACTCGAGGTGGGCGCGACAATGAGCAGTTCTTC
.	.	TRBV4-3	TRBJ2-3	CASSRTGSTDTQYF	TGCGCCAGCAGCCGGACGGGTAGCACAGATACGCAGTATTTT
.	TRBD1	TRBV18	TRBJ2-5	CASSRDRQETQYF	TGTGCCAGCTCACGGGACAGACAAGAGACCCAGTACTTC
.	.	TRBV30	TRBJ1-1	CAWSRRVGQRNTEAFF	TGTGCCTGGAGCAGGAGGGTCGGGCAGCGGAACACTGAAGCTTTCTTT
.	TRBD1	TRBV9	TRBJ2-7	CASSVAGTGSYEQYF	TGTGCCAGCAGCGTTGCCGGGACAGGGTCCTACGAGCAGTACTTC
few	.	TRBV7-2	TRBJ1-2	CASSSWGGTGYTF	TGTGCCAGCAGCTCCTGGGGGGGGACTGGCTACACCTTC
.	TRBD1	TRBV5-4	TRBJ1-2	CASSWDREGSYTF	TGTGCCAGCAGCTGGGACAGGGAGGGGAGCTACACCTTC
.	.	TRBV7-2	TRBJ2-7	CASSLQGYEQYF	TGTGCCAGCAGCTTACAGGGGTACGAGCAGTACTTC
.	TRBD1	TRBV7-9	TRBJ1-1	CASQTGEFTEAFF	TGTGCCAGCCAGACAGGGGAGTTCACTGAAGCTTTCTTT
.	TRBD1	TRBV4-1	TRBJ2-2	CASSQDLGDSGTGELFF	TGCGCCAGCAGCCAAGATCTAGGGGACAGTGGCACCGGGGAGCTGTTTTTT
.	.	TRBV27	TRBJ1-1	CASSAGTWGTEAFF	TGTGCCAGCAGTGCCGGGACCTGGGGGACTGAAGCTTTCTTT
once	.	TRBV7-2	TRBJ1-2	CASSLSNRPNYGYTF	TGTGCCAGCAGCTTATCGAACAGACCTAACTATGGCTACACCTTC
.	.	TRBV6-6	TRBJ2-5	CASRREETQYF	TGTGCCAGCAGGCGAGAAGAGACCCAGTACTTC
.	TRBD1	TRBV7-9	TRBJ1-1	CASSQDLQGEAFF	TGTGCCAGCAGCCAAGACCTACAGGGGGAAGCTTTCTTT
medium-sized	TRBD1	TRBV29-1	TRBJ1-2	CSVGGQLNYGYTF	TGCAGCGTTGGGGGACAGCTCAACTATGGCTACACCTTC